Listed below are T cell receptor beta chains from one sample, sequenced in a study of shared clonotypes between healthy human individuals. Only in-frame clones appear in the TCRdb table, and some are missing; sequencing was by immunoSEQ multiplex PCR. The table has some 2,400,000 clones, more than 90% seen once. Sequencing used naive CD4+ T cells sorted from blood. The receptors shown here come from a young man in good health. The CDR3 runs from the conserved cysteine through the conserved F or W. Fields, in order: CDR3 length, D gene, clone size, J gene, V gene, CDR3 protein, CDR3 DNA. A D gene is named only where the DNA matches it firmly. Size values are once, few and many counts, or a class for expanded clones, and some rows have none.

12	NA	NA	TRBJ2-1	TRBV19	CASSMGGNEQFF	TGTGCCAGTAGTATGGGAGGCAATGAGCAGTTCTTC
17	TRBD1	NA	TRBJ2-2	TRBV28	CASSFELGQSNTGELFF	TGTGCCAGCAGTTTTGAACTGGGACAGTCGAACACCGGGGAGCTGTTTTTT
15	TRBD1	NA	TRBJ1-2	TRBV6-5	CASRMGGGDFYGYTF	TGTGCCAGCAGGATGGGAGGGGGCGACTTCTATGGCTACACCTTC
16	NA	NA	TRBJ2-2	TRBV5-1	CASSLVGLMNTGELFF	TGCGCCAGCAGCTTGGTCGGACTGATGAACACCGGGGAGCTGTTTTTT
15	TRBD2	NA	TRBJ2-7	TRBV19	CASSSGLAGRYEQYF	TGTGCCAGTAGTAGCGGACTAGCGGGCCGCTACGAGCAGTACTTC
13	NA	NA	TRBJ2-7	TRBV5-1	CASRRDNPREQYF	TGCGCCAGCAGGCGGGACAACCCTCGGGAGCAGTACTTC
15	NA	NA	TRBJ2-2	TRBV10-3	CAISDRLVGNGELFF	TGTGCCATCAGTGATAGACTAGTGGGTAACGGGGAGCTGTTTTTT
16	NA	once	TRBJ1-3	TRBV18	CASDETFPGSGNTIYF	TGTGCCAGCGACGAGACCTTCCCGGGCTCTGGAAACACCATATATTTT
14	NA	once	TRBJ1-1	TRBV4-1	CASSQEGVHTEAFF	TGCGCCAGCAGCCAAGAGGGCGTACACACTGAAGCTTTCTTT
15	NA	few	TRBJ1-6	TRBV18	CASSPAPGMGSPLHF	TGTGCCAGCTCACCAGCTCCTGGGATGGGATCACCCCTCCACTTT
10	NA	NA	TRBJ1-1	TRBV11-2	CASSLEEAFF	TGTGCCAGCAGCTTAGAGGAAGCTTTCTTT
11	NA	NA	TRBJ2-7	TRBV20-1	CSVGALYEQYF	TGCAGTGTCGGTGCCCTCTACGAGCAGTACTTC